The 28 T cell receptor beta chains below were found in one sample sequenced in a study of T cell responses to AZD1222 COVID-19 vaccine. Profiled with immunoSEQ multiplex PCR; TCRdb holds only in-frame clones, not every one. The table lists 130,000 or so clones, 85% to 90% of them singletons. Sequenced here: peripheral blood, sampled on day 0 of MenACWY control vaccination. The source is an adult in good health.

The CDR3 sequence: CASSPRRANTEAFF. The CDR3, as DNA: TGTGCCAGCTCACCGCGCAGGGCGAACACTGAAGCTTTCTTT. The chain has TRBV18 and TRBJ1-1; possibly TRBD1 for D (5 bases). CDR3 length: 14 residues. CDR1 is KGHSH and CDR2 is LQKENI in the germline V gene. V dropped 3 bases and J dropped 1 base, with 9 bases sitting between them.

The chain has TRBV19 and TRBJ1-5; D possibly corresponds to TRBD1 (6 bases). This CDR3 spans 15 amino acids. Trimming cost V 5 bases and J 4 bases, with 15 bases left between them. The germline V gene encodes CDR1 LNHDA and CDR2 SQIVND (reference sequence). The CDR3 bases are TGTGCCAGTAGTTGGGGGGGGCGAGGAAATCAGCCCCAGCATTTT. Amino acid sequence: CASSWGGRGNQPQHF.

This rearrangement joins TRBV7-6 to TRBJ2-5, with TRBD2 as a possible D gene (5 bases). Trimming pared 2 bases from V and 5 bases from J, leaving 12 bases between. The germline CDR1 and CDR2 sequences are SGHVS and FNYEAQ. The CDR3 is 14 amino acids. The CDR3 loop reads CASSLLSSGETQYF. Written as DNA, the CDR3 is TGTGCCAGCAGCTTATTGTCCTCGGGGGAGACCCAGTACTTC.

The CDR3 spells CASSTDINGYTF. The CDR3, as DNA: TGTGCCAGCAGCACCGATATCAACGGCTACACCTTC. V is TRBV21-1 and J is TRBJ1-2. TRBV21-1 is designated a pseudogene. This CDR3 is 12 amino acids long.

The chain uses TRBV5-8 and TRBJ2-1; D uncertain. This CDR3 spans 15 amino acids. Germline CDR1 is SGHTS and CDR2 is YDEGEE. V was shortened by 2 bases and J by 7 bases, with 16 bases between the two germline ends. The CDR3 nucleotides are TGTGCCAGCAGCTTAGGGCTCCGTCCCCCAAATGAGCAGTTCTTC. Translation: CASSLGLRPPNEQFF.

The chain joins TRBV2 to TRBJ1-2, with a weak D call TRBD1 (6 bases). This CDR3 has 12 amino acids. The V gene's germline CDR1 is SNHLY and CDR2 FYNNEI. Trimming pared 7 bases from V and 3 bases from J, leaving 9 bases between. The DNA for the CDR3 is TGTGCCAGCAACCAGGGGTACTATGGCTACACCTTC. Its protein is CASNQGYYGYTF.

The J gene is TRBJ2-1, the V gene TRBV15, with D unclear. In germline, CDR1 is LNHNV, CDR2 YYDKDF (reference sequence). CDR3 length: 13 amino acids. The germline V and J ends were trimmed by 8 bases and 0 bases, with 8 bases remaining between them. The CDR3 sequence is CATSEFSYNEQFF. CDR3 sequence (DNA): TGTGCCACCTCGGAGTTCTCCTACAATGAGCAGTTCTTC.

The chain has TRBV7-2 and TRBJ1-2; no clear D. V was trimmed by 2 bases and J by 2 bases, leaving 12 bases between them. The germline V gene encodes CDR1 SGHTA and CDR2 FQGNSA. The CDR3 has 15 amino acids. The CDR3 nucleotides are TGTGCCAGCAGCTTATACCCAGACCGAAACTATGGCTACACCTTC. This translates into CASSLYPDRNYGYTF.

The chain couples TRBV9 to TRBJ2-7, with D perhaps TRBD2 (7 bases). V lost 1 base, J lost 4 bases, and 15 bases lay in between. CDR1 is SGDLS, CDR2 YYNGEE, per germline. The CDR3 extends over 15 amino acids. CDR3 region: CASSVQDGGPYEQYF. The CDR3 DNA reads TGTGCCAGCAGCGTACAGGACGGGGGGCCTTACGAGCAGTACTTC.

This rearrangement joins TRBV7-9 to TRBJ2-7; D perhaps matches TRBD1 (7 bases). This CDR3 is 16 amino acids long. Germline assignment: CDR1 SEHNR and CDR2 FQNEAQ (reference sequence). The V end lost 1 base, the J end lost 1 base, and 14 bases lay between the germline ends. The DNA of the CDR3 is TGTGCCAGCAGCTTAGAGGAGGGGGCCCAATCCTACGAGCAGTACTTC. Translation: CASSLEEGAQSYEQYF.

This chain links TRBV5-1 with TRBJ2-7; 8 bases are a match to TRBD1. The CDR3 extends over 16 amino acids. The germline V gene has CDR1 SGHRS and CDR2 YFSETQ. V trimming: 4 bases; J trimming: 3 bases; junction bases outside the gene matches: 12. The CDR3 nucleotides read TGCGCCAGCAGCAAGATCGGGACAGGAAATTTCTACGAGCAGTACTTC. Translating gives CASSKIGTGNFYEQYF.

This clone was found once. The gene calls are TRBV7-6 and TRBJ2-3; D perhaps matches TRBD2 (5 bases). CDR1 is SGHVS, CDR2 FNYEAQ, per germline. V was shortened by 1 base and J by 5 bases, with 13 bases between the two germline ends. CDR3 size: 15 residues. Here the CDR3 reads CASSLVAGGKDTQYF. CDR3 nucleotides: TGTGCCAGCAGCTTAGTGGCAGGAGGTAAAGATACGCAGTATTTT. Using reference TRBV7-6 and TRBJ2-3 for the parts outside the CDR3, the full variable domain is GAGVSQSPRYKVTKRGQDVALRCDPISGHVSLYWYRQALGQGPEFLTYFNYEAQQDKSGLPNDRFSAERPEGSISTLTIQRTEQRDSAMYRCASSLVAGGKDTQYFGPGTRLTVL.

This chain uses TRBV12-5 with TRBJ1-6; no reliable D call. V gave up 7 bases and J gave up 5 bases, with 9 bases separating them. Germline V CDR1 and CDR2: LGHNT, FRNRAP. The CDR3 totals 13 residues. CDR3 in amino acids: CASALPHNSPLHF. Written as DNA, the CDR3 is TGTGCTAGTGCCCTCCCCCATAATTCACCCCTCCACTTT. Combining the CDR3 with reference TRBV12-5 and TRBJ1-6 gives the whole variable domain DARVTQTPRHKVTEMGQEVTMRCQPILGHNTVFWYRQTMMQGLELLAYFRNRAPLDDSGMPKDRFSAEMPDATLATLKIQPSEPRDSAVYFCASALPHNSPLHFGNGTRLTVT.

V and J are TRBV11-3 and TRBJ2-7; D tentatively reads TRBD1 or TRBD2 (5 bases each). Trimming removed 8 bases at V and 3 bases at J, with 11 bases between. CDR1 and CDR2 (germline): SGHNT, YENEEA. The CDR3 sequence is 12 residues long. The CDR3 DNA reads TGTGCCAGCGGGACCCAGGGCTACGAGCAGTACTTC. It codes for CASGTQGYEQYF.

The genes are TRBV5-6 and TRBJ2-5, with 9 nucleotides matching TRBD1. The CDR3 runs to 16 residues. After removal of 6 bases from V and 2 bases from J, the junction contained 11 bases not matched to a gene. CDR1 and CDR2 (germline): SGHDT, YYEEEE. CDR3 residues: CASTPGQGKTQETQYF. DNA of the CDR3: TGTGCCAGCACCCCGGGACAGGGCAAAACACAAGAGACCCAGTACTTC.

The chain has TRBV11-3 and TRBJ2-7; 7 bases are a match to TRBD2. This CDR3 contains 13 residues. From germline, CDR1 is SGHNT and CDR2 YENEEA. With 4 bases clipped from V and 2 bases from J, the junction kept 2 bases outside the gene matches. Here the CDR3 reads CASSSGGAYEQYF. CDR3 bases: TGTGCCAGCAGCTCGGGGGGTGCCTACGAGCAGTACTTC.

This clone was recorded only once. V and J are TRBV7-2 and TRBJ1-3; possible D gene TRBD1, 5 bases. The CDR3 runs 17 residues. Germline V lookup: CDR1 SGHTA, CDR2 FQGNSA. With 3 bases removed from V and 0 bases from J, the gap between germline ends came to 15 bases. The DNA for the CDR3 is TGTGCCAGCAGCTTTCGGGTCCCAGGGATCTCTGGAAACACCATATATTTT. Amino acid sequence: CASSFRVPGISGNTIYF.

The chain employs TRBV5-1 and TRBJ1-2, with D perhaps TRBD1 (5 bases). The CDR3 is made up of 15 amino acids. V lost 4 bases, J lost 2 bases, and 15 bases lay in between. Germline CDR1 is SGHRS and CDR2 is YFSETQ. The chain's CDR3 is CASSPDSTVNYGYTF. The CDR3 nucleotides read TGCGCCAGCAGCCCAGACTCGACAGTGAACTATGGCTACACCTTC.

This rearrangement joins TRBV29-1 to TRBJ1-2; D is perhaps TRBD1 (5 bases). The CDR3 is made up of 15 amino acids. V lost 7 bases, J lost 0 bases, and 18 bases lay in between. Germline values: CDR1 SQVTM, CDR2 ANQGSEA. The CDR3 here is CSAEGPAQSNYGYTF. The CDR3 DNA reads TGCAGCGCCGAGGGGCCGGCCCAGTCTAACTATGGCTACACCTTC.

This chain connects TRBV29-1 to TRBJ1-1; 10 bases fit TRBD1. The trim removed 1 base at V and 1 base at J, leaving 3 bases unmatched. The CDR3 consists of 15 residues. Germline V gene lookup returns CDR1 SQVTM and CDR2 ANQGSEA. CDR3 nucleotides: TGCAGCGTTGAAGGGACAGGGGGTTGGAACACTGAAGCTTTCTTT. This sequence encodes CSVEGTGGWNTEAFF. Combining the CDR3 with reference TRBV29-1 and TRBJ1-1 gives the whole variable domain SAVISQKPSRDICQRGTSLTIQCQVDSQVTMMFWYRQQPGQSLTLIATANQGSEATYESGFVIDKFPISRPNLTFSTLTVSNMSPEDSSIYLCSVEGTGGWNTEAFFGQGTRLTVV.

This clone was seen once. The chain is built from TRBV5-5 and TRBJ1-3, with 7 nucleotides matching TRBD1. CDR1 is SGHKS, CDR2 YYEKEE, per germline (reference sequence). The CDR3 runs 13 residues. V was clipped by 0 bases and J by 8 bases; unmatched bases: 2. DNA for the CDR3: TGTGCCAGCAGCTTGGGCCAGGGGGACACCATATATTTT. This sequence encodes CASSLGQGDTIYF.

V usage is TRBV6-6 and J usage is TRBJ1-1; D is ambiguous. The V end lost 5 bases, the J end lost 1 base, and 8 bases lay between the germline ends. The CDR3 covers 13 residues. CDR1 is MNHNY, CDR2 SVGAGI, per germline (reference sequence). CDR3 DNA: TGTGCCAGCAGTGCTACAGAGAACACTGAAGCTTTCTTT. It is translated as CASSATENTEAFF.

The chain has TRBV6-2 or TRBV6-3 and TRBJ2-5; 7 nucleotides align to TRBD2. Trimming took 2 bases from V and 1 from J; bases not matched to a gene: 13. CDR3 size: 18 residues. Germline CDR1 reads MNHEY; CDR2 reads SVGEGT. CDR3 nucleotide sequence: TGTGCCAGCAGTTACCAACCACCTTTAGCGGGTTTCCAAGAGACCCAGTACTTC. Its translation is CASSYQPPLAGFQETQYF.

This clone has a single count. This chain uses TRBV7-6 with TRBJ2-7, with 8 bases matching TRBD2. The CDR3 is 14 amino acids. V was clipped by 4 bases and J by 0 bases; unmatched bases: 2. Germline-derived CDR1 and CDR2 are SGHVS and FNYEAQ. The CDR3 bases are TGTGCCAGCAGCTCAAGCGGGAGCTCCTACGAGCAGTACTTC. Amino acid sequence: CASSSSGSSYEQYF.

The chain has TRBV7-9 and TRBJ2-7; 7 bases map to TRBD2. CDR1 and CDR2 (germline): SEHNR, FQNEAQ (reference sequence). This CDR3 comprises 15 residues. Unmatched junction bases numbered 9, after V lost 4 bases and J lost 3 bases. The CDR3 DNA reads as TGTGCCAGCAGCTACGTCGGGACTACTGTCTACGAGCAGTACTTC. It specifies CASSYVGTTVYEQYF.

This chain joins TRBV4-2 and TRBJ1-5, with D possibly being TRBD1 (5 bases). V was clipped by 0 bases and J by 2 bases, with 8 bases between them. CDR1 and CDR2 (germline): LGHNA, YNFKEQ. The CDR3 sequence is 15 residues long. CDR3 nucleotides: TGTGCCAGCAGCCAAGAAAGGGGTGGCAATCAGCCCCAGCATTTT. It encodes CASSQERGGNQPQHF.

The genes are TRBV2 and TRBJ2-7; 9 bases line up with TRBD1. CDR1 is SNHLY and CDR2 is FYNNEI in the germline V gene. CDR3 length equals 14 residues. V gave up 4 bases and J gave up 2 bases; unmatched junction bases: 3. The CDR3 DNA follows: TGTGCCAGCAGTGTGGGACAGGGTCCCTACGAGCAGTACTTC. Translating it yields CASSVGQGPYEQYF.

The genes are TRBV27 and TRBJ1-1; tentative D call: TRBD1 (6 bases). V was trimmed by 5 bases and J by 7 bases, leaving 14 bases between them. The CDR3 spans 13 residues. Germline values: CDR1 MNHEY, CDR2 SMNVEV (reference sequence). The CDR3, as DNA: TGTGCCAGCAGTAGAAACAGGGCTGGTGAAGCTTTCTTT. Its translation: CASSRNRAGEAFF.